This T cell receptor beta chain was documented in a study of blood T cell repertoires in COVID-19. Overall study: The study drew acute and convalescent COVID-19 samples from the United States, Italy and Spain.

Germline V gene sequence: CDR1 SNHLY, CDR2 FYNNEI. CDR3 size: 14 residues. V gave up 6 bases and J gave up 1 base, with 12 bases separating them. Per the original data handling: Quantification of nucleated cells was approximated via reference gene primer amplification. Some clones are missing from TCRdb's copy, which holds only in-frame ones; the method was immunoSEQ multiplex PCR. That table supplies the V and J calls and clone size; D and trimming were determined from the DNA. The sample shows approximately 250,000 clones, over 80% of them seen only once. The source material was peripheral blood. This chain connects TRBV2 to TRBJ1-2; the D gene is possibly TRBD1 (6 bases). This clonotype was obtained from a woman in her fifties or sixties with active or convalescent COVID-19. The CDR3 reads CASSPDSFNYGYTF. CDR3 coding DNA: TGTGCCAGCAGCCCGGACAGTTTTAACTATGGCTACACCTTC.